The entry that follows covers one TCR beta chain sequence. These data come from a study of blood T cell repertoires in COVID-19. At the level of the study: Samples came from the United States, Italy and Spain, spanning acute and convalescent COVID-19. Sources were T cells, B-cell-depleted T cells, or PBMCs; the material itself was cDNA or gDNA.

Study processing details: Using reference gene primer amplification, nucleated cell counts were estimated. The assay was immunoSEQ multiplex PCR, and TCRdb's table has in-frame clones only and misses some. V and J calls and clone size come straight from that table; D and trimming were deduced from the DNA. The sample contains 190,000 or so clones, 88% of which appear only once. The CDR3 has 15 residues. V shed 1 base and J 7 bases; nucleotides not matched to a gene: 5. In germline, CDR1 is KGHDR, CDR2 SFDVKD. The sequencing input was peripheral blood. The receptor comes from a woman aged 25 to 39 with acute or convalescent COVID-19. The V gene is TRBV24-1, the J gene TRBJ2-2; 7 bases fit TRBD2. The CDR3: CATSDLSREGGELFF. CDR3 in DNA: TGTGCCACCAGTGATTTATCCAGGGAGGGCGGGGAGCTGTTTTTT.